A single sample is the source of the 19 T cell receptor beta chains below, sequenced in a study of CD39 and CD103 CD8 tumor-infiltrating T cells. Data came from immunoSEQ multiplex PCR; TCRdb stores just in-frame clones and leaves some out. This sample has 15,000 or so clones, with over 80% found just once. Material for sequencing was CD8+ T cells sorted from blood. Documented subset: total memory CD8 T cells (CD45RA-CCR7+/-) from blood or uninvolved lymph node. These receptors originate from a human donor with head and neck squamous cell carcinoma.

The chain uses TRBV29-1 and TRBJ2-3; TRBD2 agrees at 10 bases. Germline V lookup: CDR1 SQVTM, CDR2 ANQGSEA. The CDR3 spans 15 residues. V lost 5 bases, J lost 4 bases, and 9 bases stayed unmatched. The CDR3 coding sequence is TGCAGCGTTAATGGGGCTAGCGGGGGTGCAGATACGCAGTATTTT. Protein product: CSVNGASGGADTQYF.

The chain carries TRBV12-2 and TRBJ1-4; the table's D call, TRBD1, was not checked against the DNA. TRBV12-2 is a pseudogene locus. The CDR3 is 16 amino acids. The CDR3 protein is CASRLPTDRQGEKLFF. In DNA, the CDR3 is TGTGCAAGTCGCTTACCCACCGACAGGCAAGGTGAAAAACTGTTTTTT.

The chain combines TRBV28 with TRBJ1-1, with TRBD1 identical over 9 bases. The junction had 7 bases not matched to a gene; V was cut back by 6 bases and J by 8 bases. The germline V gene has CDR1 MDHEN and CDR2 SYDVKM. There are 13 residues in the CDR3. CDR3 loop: CASRTGGLTEAFF. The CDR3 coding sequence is TGTGCCAGCAGAACAGGGGGCCTAACCGAAGCTTTCTTT.

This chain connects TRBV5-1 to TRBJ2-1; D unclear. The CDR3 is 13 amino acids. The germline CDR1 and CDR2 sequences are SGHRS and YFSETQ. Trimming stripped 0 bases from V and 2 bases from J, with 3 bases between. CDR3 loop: CASSLGTYNEQFF. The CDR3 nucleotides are TGCGCCAGCAGCTTGGGGACCTACAATGAGCAGTTCTTC.

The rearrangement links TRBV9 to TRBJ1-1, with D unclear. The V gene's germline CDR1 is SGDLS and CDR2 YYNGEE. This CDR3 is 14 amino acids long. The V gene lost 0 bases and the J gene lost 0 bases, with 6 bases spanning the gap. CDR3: CASSVGVLNTEAFF. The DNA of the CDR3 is TGTGCCAGCAGCGTAGGAGTCTTGAACACTGAAGCTTTCTTT.

CDR3 region: CASSFLLTALGGYTF. In nucleotides, the CDR3 is TGCGCCAGCAGCTTCCTACTGACAGCTCTGGGTGGCTACACCTTC. The V call is TRBV5-1, the J call TRBJ1-2; possibly TRBD1 for D (5 bases). CDR3 length: 15 residues. Germline V gene lookup returns CDR1 SGHRS and CDR2 YFSETQ. V was clipped by 2 bases and J by 7 bases, with 18 bases between them.

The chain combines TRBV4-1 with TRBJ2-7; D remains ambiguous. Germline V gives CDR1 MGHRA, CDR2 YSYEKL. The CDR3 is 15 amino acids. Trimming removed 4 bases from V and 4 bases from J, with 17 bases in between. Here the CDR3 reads CASSRAGGPAYEQYF. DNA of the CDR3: TGCGCCAGCAGCCGCGCAGGCGGCCCGGCTTACGAGCAGTACTTC.

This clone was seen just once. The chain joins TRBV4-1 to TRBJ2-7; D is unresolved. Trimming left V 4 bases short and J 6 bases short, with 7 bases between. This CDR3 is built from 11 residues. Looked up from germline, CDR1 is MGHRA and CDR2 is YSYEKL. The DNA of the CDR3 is TGCGCCAGCAGCCTCTCCAGCGAGCAGTACTTC. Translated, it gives CASSLSSEQYF.

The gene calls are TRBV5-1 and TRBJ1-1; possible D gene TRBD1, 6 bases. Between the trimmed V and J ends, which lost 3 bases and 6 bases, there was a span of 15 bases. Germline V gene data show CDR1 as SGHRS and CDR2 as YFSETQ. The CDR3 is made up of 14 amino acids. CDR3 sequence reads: CASSWDGGFAEAFF. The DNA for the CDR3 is TGCGCCAGCAGCTGGGATGGGGGCTTTGCTGAAGCTTTCTTT.

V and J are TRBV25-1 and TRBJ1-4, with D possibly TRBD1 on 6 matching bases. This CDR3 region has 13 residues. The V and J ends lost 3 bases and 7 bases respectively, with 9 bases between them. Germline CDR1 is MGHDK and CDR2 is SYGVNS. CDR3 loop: CASSDRGFEKLFF. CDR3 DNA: TGTGCCAGCAGTGACAGGGGTTTTGAAAAACTGTTTTTT.

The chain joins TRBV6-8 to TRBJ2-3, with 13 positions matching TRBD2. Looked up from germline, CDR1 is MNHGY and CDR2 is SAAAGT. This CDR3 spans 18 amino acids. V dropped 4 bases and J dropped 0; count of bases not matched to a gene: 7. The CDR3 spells CASSWRTSGGPSTDTQYF. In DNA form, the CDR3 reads TGTGCCAGCAGTTGGCGGACTAGCGGGGGTCCCAGCACAGATACGCAGTATTTT.

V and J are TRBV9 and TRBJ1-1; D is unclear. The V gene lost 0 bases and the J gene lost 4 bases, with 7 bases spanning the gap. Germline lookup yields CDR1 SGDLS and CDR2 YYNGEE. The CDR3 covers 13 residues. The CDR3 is CASSVGWGTEAFF. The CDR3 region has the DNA TGTGCCAGCAGCGTAGGTTGGGGCACTGAAGCTTTCTTT. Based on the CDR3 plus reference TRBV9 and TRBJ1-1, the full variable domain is DSGVTQTPKHLITATGQRVTLRCSPRSGDLSVYWYQQSLDQGLQFLIQYYNGEERAKGNILERFSAQQFPDLHSELNLSSLELGDSALYFCASSVGWGTEAFFGQGTRLTVV.

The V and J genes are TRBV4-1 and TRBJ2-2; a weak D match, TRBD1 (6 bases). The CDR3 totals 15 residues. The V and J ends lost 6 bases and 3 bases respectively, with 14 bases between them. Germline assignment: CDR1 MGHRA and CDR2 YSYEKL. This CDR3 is CASSEDSTHTGELFF. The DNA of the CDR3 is TGCGCCAGCAGTGAGGACAGTACCCACACCGGGGAGCTGTTTTTT.

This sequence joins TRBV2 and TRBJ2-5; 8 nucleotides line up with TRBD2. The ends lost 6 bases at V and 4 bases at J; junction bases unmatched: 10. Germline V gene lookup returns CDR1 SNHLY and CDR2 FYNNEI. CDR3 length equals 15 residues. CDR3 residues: CASSPRGGEGETQYF. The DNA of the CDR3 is TGTGCCAGCAGCCCCCGGGGGGGAGAGGGAGAGACCCAGTACTTC.

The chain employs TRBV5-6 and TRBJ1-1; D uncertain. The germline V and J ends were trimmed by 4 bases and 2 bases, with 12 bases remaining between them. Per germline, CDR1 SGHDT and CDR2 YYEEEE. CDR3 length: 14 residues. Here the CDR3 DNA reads TGTGCCAGCAGCGTTTTAAACAGCAACACTGAAGCTTTCTTT. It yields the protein CASSVLNSNTEAFF.

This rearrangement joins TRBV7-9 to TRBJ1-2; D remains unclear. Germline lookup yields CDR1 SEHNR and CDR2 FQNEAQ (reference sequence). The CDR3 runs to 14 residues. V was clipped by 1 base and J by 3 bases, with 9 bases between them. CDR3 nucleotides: TGTGCCAGCAGCTTAGTTGGCGGCGACTATGGCTACACCTTC. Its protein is CASSLVGGDYGYTF.

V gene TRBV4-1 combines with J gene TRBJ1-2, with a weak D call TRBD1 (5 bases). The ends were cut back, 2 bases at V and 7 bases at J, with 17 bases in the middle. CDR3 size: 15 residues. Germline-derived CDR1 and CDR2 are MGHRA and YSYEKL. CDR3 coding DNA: TGCGCCAGCAGCCAACTATCAGGGAGTCCAGCTGGCTACACCTTC. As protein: CASSQLSGSPAGYTF.

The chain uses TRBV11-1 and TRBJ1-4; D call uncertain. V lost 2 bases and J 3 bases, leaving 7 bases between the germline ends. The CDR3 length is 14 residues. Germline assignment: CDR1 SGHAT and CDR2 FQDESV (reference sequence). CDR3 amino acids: CASSLNAANEKLFF. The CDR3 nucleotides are TGTGCCAGCAGCTTAAACGCCGCTAATGAAAAACTGTTTTTT.

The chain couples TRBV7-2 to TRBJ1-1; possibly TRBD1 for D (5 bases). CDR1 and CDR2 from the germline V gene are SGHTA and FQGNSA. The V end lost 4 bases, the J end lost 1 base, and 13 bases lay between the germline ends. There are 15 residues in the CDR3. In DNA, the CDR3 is TGTGCCAGCAGCTCTTTCGGGGGGTGGAACACTGAAGCTTTCTTT. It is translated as CASSSFGGWNTEAFF.